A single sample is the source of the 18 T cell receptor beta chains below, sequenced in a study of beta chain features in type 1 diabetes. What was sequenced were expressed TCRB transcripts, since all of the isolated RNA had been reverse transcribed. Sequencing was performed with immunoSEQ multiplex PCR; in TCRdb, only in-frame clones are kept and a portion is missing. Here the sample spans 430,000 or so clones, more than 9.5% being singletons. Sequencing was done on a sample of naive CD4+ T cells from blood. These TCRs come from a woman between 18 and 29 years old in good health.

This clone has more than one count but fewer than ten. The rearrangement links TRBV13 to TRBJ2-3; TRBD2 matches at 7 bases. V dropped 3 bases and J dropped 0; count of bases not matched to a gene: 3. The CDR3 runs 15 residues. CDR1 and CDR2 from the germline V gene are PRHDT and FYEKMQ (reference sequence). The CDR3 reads CASSFGRESTDTQYF. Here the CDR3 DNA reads TGTGCCAGCAGCTTTGGGCGGGAGAGCACAGATACGCAGTATTTT.

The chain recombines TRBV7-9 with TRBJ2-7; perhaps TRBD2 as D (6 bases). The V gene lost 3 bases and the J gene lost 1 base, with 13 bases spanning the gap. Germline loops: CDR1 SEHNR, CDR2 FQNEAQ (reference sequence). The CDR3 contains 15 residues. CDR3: CASSLRGTGSYEQYF. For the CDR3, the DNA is TGTGCCAGCAGCTTGCGCGGGACGGGATCCTACGAGCAGTACTTC.

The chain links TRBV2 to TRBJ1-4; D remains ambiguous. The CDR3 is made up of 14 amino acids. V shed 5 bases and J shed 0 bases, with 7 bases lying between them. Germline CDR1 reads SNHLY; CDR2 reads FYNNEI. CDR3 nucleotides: TGTGCCAGCAGTTCAATAACAACTAATGAAAAACTGTTTTTT. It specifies CASSSITTNEKLFF.

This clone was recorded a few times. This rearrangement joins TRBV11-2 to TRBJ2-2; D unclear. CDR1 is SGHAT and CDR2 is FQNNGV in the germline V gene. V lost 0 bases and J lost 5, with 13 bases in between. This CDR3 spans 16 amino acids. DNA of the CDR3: TGTGCCAGCAGCTTAGATCGACGACTCGGGACCGGGGAGCTGTTTTTT. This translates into CASSLDRRLGTGELFF.

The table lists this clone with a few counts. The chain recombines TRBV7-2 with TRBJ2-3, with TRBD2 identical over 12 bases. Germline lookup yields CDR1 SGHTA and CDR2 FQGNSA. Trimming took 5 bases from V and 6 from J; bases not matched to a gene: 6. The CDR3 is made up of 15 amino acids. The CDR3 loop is CASSASGGAWDTQYF. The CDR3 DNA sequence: TGTGCCAGCAGCGCTAGCGGGGGGGCGTGGGATACGCAGTATTTT.

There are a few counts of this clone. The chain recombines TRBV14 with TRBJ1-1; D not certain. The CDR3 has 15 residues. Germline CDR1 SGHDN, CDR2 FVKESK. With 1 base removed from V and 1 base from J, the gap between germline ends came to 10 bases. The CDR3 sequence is CASSQAGRANTEAFF. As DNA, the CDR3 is TGTGCCAGCAGCCAAGCGGGCAGAGCGAACACTGAAGCTTTCTTT.

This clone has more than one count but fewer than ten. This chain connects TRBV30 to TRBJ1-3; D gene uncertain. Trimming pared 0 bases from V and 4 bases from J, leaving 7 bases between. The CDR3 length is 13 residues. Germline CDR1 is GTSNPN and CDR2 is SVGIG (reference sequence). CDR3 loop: CAWSVLLGNTIYF. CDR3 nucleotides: TGTGCCTGGAGTGTTCTCCTCGGAAACACCATATATTTT.

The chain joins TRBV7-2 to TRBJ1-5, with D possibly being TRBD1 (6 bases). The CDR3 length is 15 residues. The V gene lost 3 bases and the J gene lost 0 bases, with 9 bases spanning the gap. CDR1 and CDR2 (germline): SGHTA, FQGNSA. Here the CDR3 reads CASSFGQYSNQPQHF. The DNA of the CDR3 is TGTGCCAGCAGCTTCGGACAGTATAGCAATCAGCCCCAGCATTTT.

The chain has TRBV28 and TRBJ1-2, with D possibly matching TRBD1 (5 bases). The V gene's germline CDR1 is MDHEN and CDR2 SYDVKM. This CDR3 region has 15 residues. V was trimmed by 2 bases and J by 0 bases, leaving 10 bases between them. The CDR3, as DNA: TGTGCCAGCAGTTTACAGGGAAGTGCTAACTATGGCTACACCTTC. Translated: CASSLQGSANYGYTF.

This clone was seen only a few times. DNA of the CDR3: TGTGCCAGCAGCTTGACGGGACAGGATACAGATACGCAGTATTTT. Residues: CASSLTGQDTDTQYF. The rearrangement links TRBV5-6 to TRBJ2-3, with 8 bases lining up with TRBD1. This CDR3 has 15 amino acids. CDR1 and CDR2 (germline): SGHDT, YYEEEE. The V and J ends lost 1 base and 3 bases, in that order; junction bases with no gene match: 4.

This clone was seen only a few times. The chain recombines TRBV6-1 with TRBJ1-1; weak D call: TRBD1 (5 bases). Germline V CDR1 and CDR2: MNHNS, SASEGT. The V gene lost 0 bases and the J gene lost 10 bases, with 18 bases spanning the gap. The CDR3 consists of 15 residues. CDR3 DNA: TGTGCCAGCAGTGAAGCTCGAGCTTCAGGGTATGGAGCTTTCTTT. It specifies CASSEARASGYGAFF.

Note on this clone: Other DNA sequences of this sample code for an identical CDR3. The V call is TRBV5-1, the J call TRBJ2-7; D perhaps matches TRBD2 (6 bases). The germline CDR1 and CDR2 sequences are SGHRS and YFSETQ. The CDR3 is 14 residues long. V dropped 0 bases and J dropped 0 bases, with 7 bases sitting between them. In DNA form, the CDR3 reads TGCGCCAGCAGCTTGGTCGGGGGCTCCTACGAGCAGTACGTC. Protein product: CASSLVGGSYEQYV.

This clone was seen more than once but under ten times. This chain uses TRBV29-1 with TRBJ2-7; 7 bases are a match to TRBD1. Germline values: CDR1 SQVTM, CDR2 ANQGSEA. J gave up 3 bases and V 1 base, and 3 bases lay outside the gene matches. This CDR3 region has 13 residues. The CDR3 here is CSVEATGYYEQYF. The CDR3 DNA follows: TGCAGCGTTGAAGCGACAGGGTACTACGAGCAGTACTTC.

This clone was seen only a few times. The CDR3 DNA reads TGCGCCAGCAGCCACAACAGGGGGCAGGGTGAAGCTTTCTTT. Residues: CASSHNRGQGEAFF. The chain joins TRBV4-1 to TRBJ1-1, with 9 bases matching TRBD1. The germline CDR1 and CDR2 sequences are MGHRA and YSYEKL. The CDR3 has 14 residues. The V gene end was trimmed by 3 bases and the J gene end by 7 bases; junction bases not matched to a gene: 6.

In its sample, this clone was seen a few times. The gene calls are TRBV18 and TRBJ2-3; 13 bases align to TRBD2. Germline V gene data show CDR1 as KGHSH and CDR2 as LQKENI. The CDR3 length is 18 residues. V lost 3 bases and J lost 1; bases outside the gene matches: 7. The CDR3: CASSPPGLAGTGTDTQYF. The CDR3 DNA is TGTGCCAGCTCACCGCCGGGACTAGCGGGAACGGGCACAGATACGCAGTATTTT.

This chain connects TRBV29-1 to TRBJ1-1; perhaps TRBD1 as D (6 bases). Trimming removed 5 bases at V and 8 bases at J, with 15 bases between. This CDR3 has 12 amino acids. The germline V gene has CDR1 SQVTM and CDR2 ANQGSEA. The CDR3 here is CSVLDRLTEAFF. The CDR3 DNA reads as TGCAGCGTTCTAGACAGGTTAACAGAAGCTTTCTTT.

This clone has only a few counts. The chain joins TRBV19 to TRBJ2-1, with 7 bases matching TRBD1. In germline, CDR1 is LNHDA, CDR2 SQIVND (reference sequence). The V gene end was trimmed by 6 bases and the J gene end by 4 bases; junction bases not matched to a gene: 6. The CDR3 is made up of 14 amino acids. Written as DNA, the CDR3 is TGTGCCAGTAGCCCGGGACAGAGGTACAATGAGCAGTTCTTC. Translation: CASSPGQRYNEQFF.

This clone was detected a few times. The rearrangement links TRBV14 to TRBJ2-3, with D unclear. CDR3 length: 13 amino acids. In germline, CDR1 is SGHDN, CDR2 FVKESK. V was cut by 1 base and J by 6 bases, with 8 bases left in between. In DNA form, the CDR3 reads TGTGCCAGCAGCCAAGTTTTGTCGGATACGCAGTATTTT. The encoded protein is CASSQVLSDTQYF.